This entry describes one T cell receptor beta chain. Its specific antigen is unknown. The record has no base qualities; no much larger clone is one base away. These data originate in a study of PD-1 blockade in classical Hodgkin lymphoma (dated by TCRdb to about 2020). Regarding the research as a whole: Nivolumab dosing was 3 mg/kg intravenously every 2 weeks, continuing until either disease progression or unacceptable toxicity. The study used TCR beta sequencing and CyTOF to define a peripheral blood immune signature of response to PD-1 blockade in classical Hodgkin lymphoma. Summary of the overall study and its limitations: The study was limited to a single clinical trial cohort, and causes of repertoire differences, possibly disease activity or prior therapy, remained undefined. Baseline TCR diversity was reported to be lower in newly diagnosed patients than in healthy donors, and even lower in relapsed/refractory patients. Lower diversity was observed in patients in whom nivolumab was started less than 1 year after ASCT, and these patients were excluded from later analyses so that confounding by immune reconstitution would be avoided. Baseline diversity similar to that of newly diagnosed patients was observed in trial patients achieving complete response, whereas significantly lower diversity was observed in partial responders and progressors. A significant rise by C4D1 was seen in CD4+ but not CD8+ TCR diversity (p=0.0027 vs p=0.16), with the rise being most apparent in complete responders (p=0.02).

The sample's time point, from its label and the paper: cycle 2 day 1 (C2D1) of nivolumab. Relapse after autologous stem cell transplantation had occurred in all trial patients, and cohorts A, B and C were distinguished by prior brentuximab vedotin exposure. The trial cohort comprised 56 patients with relapsed/refractory classical Hodgkin lymphoma whose best overall responses were complete response, partial response or progressive disease. Single-agent nivolumab was administered to trial patients in the multi-cohort phase II CheckMate 205 trial. An independent review committee assessed best overall response by applying the 2007 International Working Group response criteria. PBMCs from the trial were collected at three points: immediately before nivolumab initiation (C1D1), and during therapy at cycle 2 day 1 and cycle 4 day 1. Peripheral blood was collected in 8 mL Vacutainer Cell Preparation Tubes, from which PBMCs were isolated by centrifugation and then cryopreserved.

Ends trimmed: V by 6 bases, J by 4 bases; bases unmatched to a gene: 7. The germline V gene supplies CDR1 SQVTM and CDR2 ANQGSEA. The CDR3 runs 13 amino acids, cysteine and phenylalanine included. Only the CDR3 DNA is retained, 39 bases long and in frame from the first base. The Qiagen DNeasy kit was used to extract genomic DNA from unsorted PBMCs and from the negatively selected CD4+ and CD8+ fractions. Amplification of TCR beta CDR3 regions was done by immunoSEQ multiplex PCR with primers that anneal to V and J segments. A synthetic immune receptor repertoire was used to minimize amplification bias, and remaining bias was computationally removed after sequencing. As for how the authors treated the data: Custom Python scripts were used to quantify repertoire diversity as the Shannon entropy index. Unsorted, CD4+ and CD8+ repertoires were examined separately, except in combined analyses, for which CD4+ and CD8+ sequences were merged in silico. Clonal expansion was defined as a frequency increase of at least 2-fold after treatment compared with C1D1, and clones undetected at baseline were assigned a pseudocount of 0.5. Clones with 0 or 1 copy at C1D1 were defined as singleton clones, while clones with 2 or more copies were defined as non-singleton clones. Clones expanded in unsorted samples were assigned a CD4+, CD8+ or unknown annotation through matching of protein sequences in sorted samples from the same patient. Wilcoxon tests were applied to paired samples to test diversity changes from C1D1 to C4D1. TCRdb re-hosts the immuneACCESS table, in-frame sequences only. Its copies lack some clones; in the studies checked, an unresolved V gene accounts for under half of them, and the cause for the rest is not known. V and J calls and clone size are those listed in that table; D and trimming were worked out from the DNA. The sample table shows 20,000 to 25,000 clones, and around 81% are seen once. The leading ten clones occupy around 20% of the sample.

The specimen comprised peripheral blood mononuclear cells (PBMCs), sampled before the second cycle of nivolumab. Recombination connected TRBV29-1 to TRBJ1-1, with TRBD1 identical over 8 junction bases. The sequence derives from a human donor with classical Hodgkin lymphoma. The nucleotide sequence reads TGCAGCGTCGGACAGGGTGGGGTCACTGAAGCTTTCTTT. Translated, this gives CSVGQGGVTEAFF.